This T cell receptor (beta chain) was captured by sequencing in a study of PD-L1 blockade in urothelial cancer (dated by TCRdb to the late 2010s). Looking at the study overall: All patients started therapy in about 2014 and received atezolizumab 1,200 mg intravenously every 3 weeks. Durable clinical benefit was achieved by nine patients but not by the remaining 20. Pretreatment blood TCR-seq was available for about 28 patients, at least one posttreatment blood collection was obtained for 24 patients, and tumor TCR-seq was available for 24 patients. An ECOG performance status of 0 or 1 was recorded for the patients, and 0 to 3 prior chemotherapy regimens had been received by the patients. A median of about 140,000 T cells and just over 80,000 unique TCRs was obtained from blood samples, and a median clonality of roughly 0.074 was observed. Blood samples were analyzed at two time points: 3 weeks after treatment start (second dose) and 6 weeks after treatment start. Twenty-five of 29 patients were males with bladder-origin urothelial cancer, and about 65% of the roughly 30 reported a prior smoking history. TCR sequencing covered pretreatment tumor samples and matched, serially collected peripheral blood taken before and after atezolizumab treatment. In the same patients who had TCR sequencing, pretreatment tumors also underwent whole exome sequencing and RNA sequencing. Progression-free survival longer than 6 months counted as durable clinical benefit, and TCR features were additionally tested against both progression-free and overall survival. The study was an exploratory multi-omic analysis of somatic, immune and clinical correlates of response to PD-L1 blockade with atezolizumab in urothelial cancer. Points the paper makes about the study in general: Among patients with durable benefit, tumor-associated TCR clones showed greater expansion in peripheral blood 3 weeks after treatment started (n = 22, p = 0.022). A pretreatment peripheral blood TCR clonality below the median was linked to improved progression-free and overall survival. Small sample size (n ≈ 29) and many exploratory analyses mean the results are intended to be hypothesis-generating.

This clone was seen once. Its antigen remains unidentified. It has no much larger one-base neighbor in the sample; base qualities were not kept. For CDR1 and CDR2, the germline V gene (reference sequence) lists LNHDA and SQIVND. Measured from the cysteine to the phenylalanine, the CDR3 is 16 residues long. Kept here is only the CDR3 DNA, which spans 48 bases and is read in frame from base 1. Trimming costs V 4 bases and J 0 bases, and their ends lie 12 bases apart. Synthetic TCR analog templates were spiked into each PCR to estimate absolute template abundance from read counts. The immunoSEQ assay used bias-controlled V and J gene primers to amplify TCRbeta CDR3 regions from genomic DNA. Sequencing of rearranged TCRbeta segments was performed at approximately 20X coverage. Per the original workflow: Sequencing errors were corrected by clustering, and CDR3s were annotated against IMGT so that V, D and J genes could be assigned. Downstream analyses used only productive TCRbeta rearrangements, leaving out any out-of-frame or stop-codon sequences. To compute clonality, Shannon entropy was normalized by the log of the number of unique productive sequences and then subtracted from one. Fisher's exact test with Benjamini-Hochberg correction, using a cutoff of adjusted p below 0.01, was how clones that differed between time points or between blood and tumor were identified. The clones in this table, taken by TCRdb from immuneACCESS, are in-frame only. Not every clone is retained; where verified, under half of the shortfall comes from an unresolved V gene, and the cause of the rest is unknown. That table is the source of V, J and clone size, and D and trimming were worked out from the DNA. The sample table shows roughly 45,000 clones, and around 82% are seen once. The ten largest clones take up around 15% of the sample.

The sample's time point label, in plain terms: pretreatment peripheral blood. A cohort of 25 to 35 patients with locally advanced or metastatic urothelial carcinoma, treated at Memorial Sloan Kettering on a trial protocol, was included. Peripheral blood mononuclear cells were collected pretreatment and during treatment, at between 1 and 8 total time points per patient. The Qiagen DNeasy Blood extraction kit was used to purify genomic DNA from total PBMCs and tumor samples. Collected pretreatment and during treatment, PBMCs were isolated and stored as previously described. This specimen consisted of PBMCs, obtained around atezolizumab (anti-PD-L1) treatment. The origin of this receptor is a man aged 55 to 70 with urothelial cancer. Recombination linked TRBV19 to TRBJ2-2, with TRBD1 perhaps the D gene, on 6 matching bases. CDR3 protein: CASSTLQGANTGELFF. The DNA sequence is as follows: TGTGCCAGTAGTACCCTACAGGGTGCGAACACCGGGGAGCTGTTTTTT.